This T cell receptor (beta chain) was recorded in a study of early T cells in non-severe SARS-CoV-2 infection. The wider study: Chains stayed unpaired after sequencing of bulk RNA from unsorted whole blood. Study findings and constraints: The matching step, a VDJdb search, favored anti-spike CD8 responses and missed private and CD4 specificities.

Unique molecular identifiers tagged individual cDNA molecules. Using its own MiXCR run on the 5' RACE reads, TCRdb lists one record per CDR3 protein. The sample lists 20,000 to 25,000 distinct CDR3 sequences, about 5% occurring once. This clonotype was observed at least ten times. Its antigen remains unidentified. The sequencing input was whole blood. The TCR was taken from an adult who was a healthcare worker with PCR-confirmed SARS-CoV-2 infection or an uninfected control (not recorded which).

CDR3 nucleotides: TGTGCCAGCAGCCTAAGTCACACAGGGATGGAGACCCAGTACTTC. Translated, it gives CASSLSHTGMETQYF. V usage is TRBV11-2 and J usage is TRBJ2-5; possibly TRBD1 for D (6 bases). V was cut by 5 bases and J by 5 bases, with 18 bases left in between. Looked up from germline, CDR1 is SGHAT and CDR2 is FQNNGV. This CDR3 region has 15 residues.